The entry that follows covers one TCR beta chain sequence. The antigen is undetermined. This specimen comes from a study of cytomegalovirus exposure and HLA in healthy donors. Study-wide findings and caveats: The study put some 150 TCR beta chains on its list as cytomegalovirus-associated.

Trimming cost V 6 bases and J 0 bases; bases outside gene matches: 7. The CDR3 consists of 17 residues. Germline-derived CDR1 and CDR2 are ENHRY and SYGVKD. Primers included in the PCR were 60 Vbeta and 13 Jbeta primers. The data were produced by immunoSEQ multiplex PCR, yet TCRdb's version contains in-frame clones alone and is incomplete. This table has fewer than 200,000 clones, 60% to 80% appearing once. The chain employs TRBV10-3 and TRBJ2-3; 12 bases agree with TRBD2. The sequence was obtained from a man aged 30 to 39 in good health and CMV-seropositive. Sequenced sample: PBMCs. The CDR3 spells CAIRQGLAGGSTDTQYF. The DNA for the CDR3 is TGTGCCATCAGACAAGGGCTAGCGGGGGGGAGCACAGATACGCAGTATTTT.